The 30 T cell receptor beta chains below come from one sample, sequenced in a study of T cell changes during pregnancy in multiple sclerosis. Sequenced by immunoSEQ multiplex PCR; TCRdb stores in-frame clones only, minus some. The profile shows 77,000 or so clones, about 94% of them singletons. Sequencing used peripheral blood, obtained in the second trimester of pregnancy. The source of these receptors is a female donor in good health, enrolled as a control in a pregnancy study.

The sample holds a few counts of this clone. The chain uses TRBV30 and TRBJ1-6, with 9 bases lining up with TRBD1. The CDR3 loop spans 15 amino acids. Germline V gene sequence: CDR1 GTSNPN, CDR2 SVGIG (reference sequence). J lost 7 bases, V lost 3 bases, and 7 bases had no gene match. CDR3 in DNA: TGTGCCTGGAGCACAACCGGGACAGGGAATTCACCCCTCCACTTT. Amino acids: CAWSTTGTGNSPLHF.

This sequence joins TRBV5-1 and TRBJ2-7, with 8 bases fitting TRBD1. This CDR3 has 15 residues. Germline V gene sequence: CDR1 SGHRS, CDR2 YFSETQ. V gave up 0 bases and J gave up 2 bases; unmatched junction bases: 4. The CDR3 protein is CASSLGVGQAYEQYF. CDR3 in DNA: TGCGCCAGCAGCTTGGGTGTGGGACAGGCCTACGAGCAGTACTTC.

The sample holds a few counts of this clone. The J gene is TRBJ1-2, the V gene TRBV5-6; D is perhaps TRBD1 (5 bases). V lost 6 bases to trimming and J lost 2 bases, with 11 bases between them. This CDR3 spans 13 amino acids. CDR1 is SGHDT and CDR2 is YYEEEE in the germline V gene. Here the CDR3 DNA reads TGTGCCAGCATGCGGGGGACGAACTATGGCTACACCTTC. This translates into CASMRGTNYGYTF.

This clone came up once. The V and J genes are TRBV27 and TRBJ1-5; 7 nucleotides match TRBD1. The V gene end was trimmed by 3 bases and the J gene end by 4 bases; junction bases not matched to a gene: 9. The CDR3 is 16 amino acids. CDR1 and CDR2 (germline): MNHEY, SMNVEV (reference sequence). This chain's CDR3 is CASSLMGQFLNQPQHF. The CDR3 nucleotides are TGTGCCAGCAGTTTGATGGGACAGTTTTTAAATCAGCCCCAGCATTTT.

The CDR3 sequence is CASSLPGTGRTVYGYTF. For the CDR3, the DNA is TGTGCCAGCAGCTTACCCGGGACAGGGCGTACCGTCTATGGCTACACCTTC. The chain combines TRBV5-4 with TRBJ1-2, with 9 bases matching TRBD1. The trim removed 2 bases at V and 4 bases at J, leaving 12 bases unmatched. The germline CDR1 and CDR2 sequences are SGHNT and YYREEE (reference sequence). The CDR3 has 17 amino acids. Complete variable domain (other parts from reference TRBV5-4 and TRBJ1-2): ETGVTQSPTHLIKTRGQQVTLRCSSQSGHNTVSWYQQALGQGPQFIFQYYREEENGRGNFPPRFSGLQFPNYSSELNVNALELDDSALYLCASSLPGTGRTVYGYTFGSGTRLTVV.

CDR3 sequence (DNA): TGTGCCAGCAGAGATAGAGGGTTTGGGGAGACCCAGTACTTC. Encoded protein: CASRDRGFGETQYF. The rearrangement uses TRBV6-1 and TRBJ2-5, with D possibly matching TRBD2 (5 bases). V shed 6 bases and J shed 5 bases, with 16 bases lying between them. From germline, CDR1 is MNHNS and CDR2 SASEGT. CDR3 length equals 14 residues.

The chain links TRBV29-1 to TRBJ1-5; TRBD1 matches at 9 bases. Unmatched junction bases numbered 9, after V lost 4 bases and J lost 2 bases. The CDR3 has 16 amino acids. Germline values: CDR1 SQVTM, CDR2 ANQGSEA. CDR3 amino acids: CSVVWGQGWGNQPQHF. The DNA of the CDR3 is TGCAGCGTTGTATGGGGACAGGGTTGGGGCAATCAGCCCCAGCATTTT.

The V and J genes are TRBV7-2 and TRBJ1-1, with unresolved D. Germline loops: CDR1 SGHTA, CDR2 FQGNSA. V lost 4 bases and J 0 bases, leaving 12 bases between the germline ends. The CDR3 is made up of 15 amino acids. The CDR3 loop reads CASSSISRVNTEAFF. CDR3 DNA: TGTGCCAGCAGCTCTATTAGCCGGGTGAACACTGAAGCTTTCTTT.

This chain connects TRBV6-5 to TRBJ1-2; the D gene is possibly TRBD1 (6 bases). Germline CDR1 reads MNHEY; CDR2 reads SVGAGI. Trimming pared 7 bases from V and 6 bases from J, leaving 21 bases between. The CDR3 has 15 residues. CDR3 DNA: TGTGCCAGCATCGTTGAGGACAGCGGCGTCAATGGCTACACCTTC. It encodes CASIVEDSGVNGYTF.

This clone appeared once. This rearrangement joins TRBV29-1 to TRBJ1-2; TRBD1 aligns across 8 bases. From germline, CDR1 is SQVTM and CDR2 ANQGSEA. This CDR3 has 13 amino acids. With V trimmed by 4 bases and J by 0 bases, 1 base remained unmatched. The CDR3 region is CSVGQGSNYGYTF. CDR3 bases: TGCAGCGTTGGACAGGGGTCTAACTATGGCTACACCTTC.

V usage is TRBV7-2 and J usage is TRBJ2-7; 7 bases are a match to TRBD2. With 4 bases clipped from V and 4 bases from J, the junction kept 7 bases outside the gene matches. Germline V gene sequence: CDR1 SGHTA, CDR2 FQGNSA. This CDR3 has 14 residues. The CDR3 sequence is CASSSTGGPYEQYF. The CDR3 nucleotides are TGTGCCAGCAGCTCTACGGGAGGTCCGTACGAGCAGTACTTC. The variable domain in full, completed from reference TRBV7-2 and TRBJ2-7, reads GAGVSQSPSNKVTEKGKDVELRCDPISGHTALYWYRQSLGQGLEFLIYFQGNSAPDKSGLPSDRFSAERTGGSVSTLTIQRTQQEDSAVYLCASSSTGGPYEQYFGPGTRLTVT.

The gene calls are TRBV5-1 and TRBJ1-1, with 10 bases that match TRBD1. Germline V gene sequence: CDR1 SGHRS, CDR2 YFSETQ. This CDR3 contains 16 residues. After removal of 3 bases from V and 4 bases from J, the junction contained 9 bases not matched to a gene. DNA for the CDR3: TGCGCCAGCAGCTCTAGACAGGGGGCGAAGGGCACTGAAGCTTTCTTT. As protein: CASSSRQGAKGTEAFF.

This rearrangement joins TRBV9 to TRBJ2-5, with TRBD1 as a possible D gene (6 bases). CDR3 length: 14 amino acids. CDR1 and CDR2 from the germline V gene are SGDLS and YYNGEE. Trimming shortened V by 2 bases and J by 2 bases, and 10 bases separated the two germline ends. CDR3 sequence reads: CASSVGQTQETQYF. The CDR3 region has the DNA TGTGCCAGCAGCGTTGGACAGACACAAGAGACCCAGTACTTC.

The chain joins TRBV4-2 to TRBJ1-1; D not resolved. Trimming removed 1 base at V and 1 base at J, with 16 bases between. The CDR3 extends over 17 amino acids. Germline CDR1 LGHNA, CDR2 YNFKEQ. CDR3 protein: CASSQGSLNIPNTEAFF. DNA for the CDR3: TGTGCCAGCAGCCAAGGTAGCTTAAACATCCCGAACACTGAAGCTTTCTTT.

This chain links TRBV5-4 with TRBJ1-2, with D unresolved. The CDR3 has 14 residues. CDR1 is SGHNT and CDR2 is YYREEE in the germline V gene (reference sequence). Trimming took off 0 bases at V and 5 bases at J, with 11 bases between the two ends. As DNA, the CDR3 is TGTGCCAGCAGCTTGGAAGGAGGGCGTTATGGCTACACCTTC. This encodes CASSLEGGRYGYTF.

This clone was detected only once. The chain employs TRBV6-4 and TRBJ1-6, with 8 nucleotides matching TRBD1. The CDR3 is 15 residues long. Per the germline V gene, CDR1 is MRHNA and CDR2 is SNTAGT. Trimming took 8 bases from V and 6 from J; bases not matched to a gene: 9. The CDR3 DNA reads TGTGCCAGCGCCGCCGAGGACAGGGTTAATTCACCCCTCCACTTT. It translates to CASAAEDRVNSPLHF.

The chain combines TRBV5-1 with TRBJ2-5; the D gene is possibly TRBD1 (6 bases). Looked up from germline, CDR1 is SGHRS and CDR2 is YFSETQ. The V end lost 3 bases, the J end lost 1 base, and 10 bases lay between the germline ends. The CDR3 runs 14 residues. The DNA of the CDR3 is TGCGCCAGCAGCTCCGGACAGCCCCAAGAGACCCAGTACTTC. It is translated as CASSSGQPQETQYF. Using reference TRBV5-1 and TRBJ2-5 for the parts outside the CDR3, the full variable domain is KAGVTQTPRYLIKTRGQQVTLSCSPISGHRSVSWYQQTPGQGLQFLFEYFSETQRNKGNFPGRFSGRQFSNSRSEMNVSTLELGDSALYLCASSSGQPQETQYFGPGTRLLVL.

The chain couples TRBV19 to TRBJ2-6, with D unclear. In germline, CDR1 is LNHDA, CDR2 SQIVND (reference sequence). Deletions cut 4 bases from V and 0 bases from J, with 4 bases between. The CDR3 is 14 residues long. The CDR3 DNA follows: TGTGCCAGTAGTAGCGGCTCTGGGGCCAACGTCCTGACTTTC. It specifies CASSSGSGANVLTF.

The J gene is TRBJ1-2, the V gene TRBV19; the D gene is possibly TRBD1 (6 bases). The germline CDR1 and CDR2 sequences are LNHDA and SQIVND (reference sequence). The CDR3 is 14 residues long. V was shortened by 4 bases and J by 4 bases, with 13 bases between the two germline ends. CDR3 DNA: TGTGCCAGTAGTACAACAGGGATAGCCTATGGCTACACCTTC. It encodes CASSTTGIAYGYTF.

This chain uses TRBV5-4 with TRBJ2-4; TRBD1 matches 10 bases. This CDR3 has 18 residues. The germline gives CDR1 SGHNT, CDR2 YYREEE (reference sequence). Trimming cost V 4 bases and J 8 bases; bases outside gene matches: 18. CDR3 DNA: TGTGCCAGCAGCCCCCAACCCGGGACAGGGGTCGGAGGGGACATTCAGTACTTC. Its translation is CASSPQPGTGVGGDIQYF.

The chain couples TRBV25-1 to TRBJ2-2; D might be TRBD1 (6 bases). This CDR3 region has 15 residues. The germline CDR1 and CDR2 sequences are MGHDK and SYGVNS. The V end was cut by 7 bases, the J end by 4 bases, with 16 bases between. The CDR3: CASTSDSPSTGELFF. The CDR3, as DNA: TGTGCCAGCACCTCGGACAGCCCGAGCACCGGGGAGCTGTTTTTT.

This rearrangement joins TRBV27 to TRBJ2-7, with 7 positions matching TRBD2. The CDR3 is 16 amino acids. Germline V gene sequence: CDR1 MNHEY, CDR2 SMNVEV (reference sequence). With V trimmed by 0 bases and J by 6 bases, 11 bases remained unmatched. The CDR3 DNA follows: TGTGCCAGCAGTTTATCGTCAGCGGGGACCCATGGCGAGCAGTACTTC. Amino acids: CASSLSSAGTHGEQYF.

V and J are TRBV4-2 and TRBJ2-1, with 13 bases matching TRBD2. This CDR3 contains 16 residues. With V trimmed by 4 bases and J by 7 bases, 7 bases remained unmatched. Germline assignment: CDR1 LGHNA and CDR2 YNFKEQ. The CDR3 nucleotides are TGTGCCAGCAGCCCCTCGACTAGCGGGGGGATAAATGAGCAGTTCTTC. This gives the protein CASSPSTSGGINEQFF.

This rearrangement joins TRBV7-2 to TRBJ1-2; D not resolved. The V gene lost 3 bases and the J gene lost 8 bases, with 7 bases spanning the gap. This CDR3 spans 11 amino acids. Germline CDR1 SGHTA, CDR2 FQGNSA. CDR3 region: CASSLAVGYTF. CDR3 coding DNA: TGTGCCAGCAGCTTGGCCGTAGGCTACACCTTC.

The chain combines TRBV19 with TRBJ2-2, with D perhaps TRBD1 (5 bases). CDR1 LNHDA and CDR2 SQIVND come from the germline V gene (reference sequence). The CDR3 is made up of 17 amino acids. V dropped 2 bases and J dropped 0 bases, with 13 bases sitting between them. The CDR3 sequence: CASSILGQDTNTGELFF. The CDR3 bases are TGTGCCAGTAGTATATTAGGCCAGGACACGAACACCGGGGAGCTGTTTTTT.

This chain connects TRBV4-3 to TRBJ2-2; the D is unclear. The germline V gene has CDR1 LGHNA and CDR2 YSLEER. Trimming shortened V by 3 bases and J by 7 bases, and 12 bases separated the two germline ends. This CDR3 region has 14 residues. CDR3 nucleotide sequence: TGCGCCAGCAGCCAGGAGTGGTCCGTCGGGGAGCTGTTTTTT. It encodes CASSQEWSVGELFF.

CDR3 coding DNA: TGTGCCAGCAATAACCACAGGGTAGAAGCTTTCTTT. The encoded protein is CASNNHRVEAFF. The V call is TRBV7-3, the J call TRBJ1-1; the D gene is possibly TRBD1 (6 bases). The germline gives CDR1 SGHTA, CDR2 FQGTGA. This CDR3 has 12 residues. The V end was cut by 7 bases, the J end by 8 bases, with 14 bases between.

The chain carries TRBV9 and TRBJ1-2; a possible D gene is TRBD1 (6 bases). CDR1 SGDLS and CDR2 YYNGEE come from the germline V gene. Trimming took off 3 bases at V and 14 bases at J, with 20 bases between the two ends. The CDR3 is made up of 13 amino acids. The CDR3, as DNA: TGTGCCAGCAGCGCAAGTCAGGGACAAACAAGAACCTTC. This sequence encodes CASSASQGQTRTF.

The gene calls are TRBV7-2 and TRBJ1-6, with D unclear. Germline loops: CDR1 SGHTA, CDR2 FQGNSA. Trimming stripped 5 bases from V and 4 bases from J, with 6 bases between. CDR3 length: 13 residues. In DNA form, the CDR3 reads TGTGCCAGCAGCCGGGAGTATAATTCACCCCTCCACTTT. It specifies CASSREYNSPLHF.

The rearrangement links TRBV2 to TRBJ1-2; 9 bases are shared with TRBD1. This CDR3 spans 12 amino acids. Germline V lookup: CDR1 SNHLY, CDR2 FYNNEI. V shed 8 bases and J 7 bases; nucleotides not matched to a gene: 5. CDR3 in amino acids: CASSRQGVGYTF. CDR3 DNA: TGTGCCAGCTCTAGACAGGGGGTTGGCTACACCTTC.